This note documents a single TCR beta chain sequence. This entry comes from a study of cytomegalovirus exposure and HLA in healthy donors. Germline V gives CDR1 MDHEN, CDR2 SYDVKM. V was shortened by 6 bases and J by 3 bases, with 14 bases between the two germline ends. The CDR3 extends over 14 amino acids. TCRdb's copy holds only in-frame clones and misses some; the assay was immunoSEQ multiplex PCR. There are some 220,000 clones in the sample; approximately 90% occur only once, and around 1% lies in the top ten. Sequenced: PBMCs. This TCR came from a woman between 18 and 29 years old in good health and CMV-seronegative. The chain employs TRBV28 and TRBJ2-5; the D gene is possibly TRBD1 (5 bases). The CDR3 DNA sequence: TGTGCCAGCAGCCAAAGGATGACAGAAGAGACCCAGTACTTC. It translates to CASSQRMTEETQYF.